A single sample gave rise to the 10 T cell receptor beta chains below, sequenced in a study of identical twins. TCRdb reprocessed the 5' RACE reads via MiXCR and lists one record per CDR3 protein. The sample includes hundreds of thousands of distinct CDR3 sequences, roughly 20% of them seen just once. These sequences were also reported in another study, on T cells expressing NK-cell markers.

The specimen was PBMCs. The receptors come from a woman aged 18-29 years in good health.

This clonotype has more than one count but fewer than ten. This chain connects TRBV27 to TRBJ2-6, with D unresolved. The V and J ends lost 4 bases and 4 bases respectively, with 11 bases between them. The CDR3 contains 15 residues. Germline CDR1 and CDR2: MNHEY and SMNVEV (reference sequence). The DNA of the CDR3 is TGTGCCAGCAGTTCCCGGTCTGGGGGGGCCAACGTCCTGACTTTC. This encodes CASSSRSGGANVLTF.

The chain has TRBV12-3 or TRBV12-4 and TRBJ2-7, with 15 nucleotides matching TRBD2. This CDR3 is built from 19 residues. V was clipped by 7 bases and J by 0 bases; unmatched bases: 13. The CDR3 here is CASTRSGLAGGPSSYEQYF. CDR3 coding DNA: TGTGCCAGCACTAGGTCCGGACTAGCGGGAGGGCCAAGCTCCTACGAGCAGTACTTC.

This clonotype turned up a few times. The chain joins TRBV29-1 to TRBJ2-2; 7 bases align to TRBD2. CDR1 is SQVTM and CDR2 is ANQGSEA in the germline V gene. The CDR3 is 14 amino acids. V was pared by 3 bases and J by 4 bases, with 5 bases of the junction left unmatched. The DNA of the CDR3 is TGCAGCGTTGATGCGGGAGCGGGCACCGGGGAGCTGTTTTTT. Amino acid sequence: CSVDAGAGTGELFF.

This clonotype has only a few counts. The J gene is TRBJ2-5, the V gene TRBV7-9, with 9 bases aligning to TRBD1. The CDR3 totals 15 residues. Unmatched junction bases numbered 10, after V lost 8 bases and J lost 3 bases. The germline gives CDR1 SEHNR, CDR2 FQNEAQ (reference sequence). CDR3 sequence: CASLNPGQGKETQYF. DNA for the CDR3: TGTGCCAGCTTAAATCCCGGACAGGGGAAAGAGACCCAGTACTTC.

This clonotype appeared a few times. The rearrangement uses TRBV20-1 and TRBJ1-2; 7 nucleotides align to TRBD1. The CDR3 length is 13 residues. The ends lost 0 bases at V and 8 bases at J; junction bases unmatched: 6. CDR1 is DFQATT and CDR2 is SNEGSKA in the germline V gene (reference sequence). CDR3 DNA sequence: TGCAGTGCTAGAGATCGACAGGGCTTCGGCTACACCTTC. Protein: CSARDRQGFGYTF.

This clonotype was recorded a few times. The V gene is TRBV5-1, the J gene TRBJ2-7, with no clear D. Germline-derived CDR1 and CDR2 are SGHRS and YFSETQ. There are 15 residues in the CDR3. V was clipped by 1 base and J by 5 bases, with 16 bases between them. CDR3 sequence reads: CASSLLAATGHEQYF. CDR3 bases: TGCGCCAGCAGCTTGTTGGCTGCCACTGGACACGAGCAGTACTTC. Drawing the rest from reference TRBV5-1 and TRBJ2-7, the complete variable domain is KAGVTQTPRYLIKTRGQQVTLSCSPISGHRSVSWYQQTPGQGLQFLFEYFSETQRNKGNFPGRFSGRQFSNSRSEMNVSTLELGDSALYLCASSLLAATGHEQYFGPGTRLTVT.

The J gene is TRBJ2-3, the V gene TRBV4-3; TRBD1 or TRBD2 may be the D gene (6 bases each). Trimming shortened V by 0 bases and J by 1 base, and 14 bases separated the two germline ends. This CDR3 spans 17 amino acids. Germline values: CDR1 LGHNA, CDR2 YSLEER. The CDR3 nucleotides read TGCGCCAGCAGCCAAGAGAGGGGGGTCCTGGGCACAGATACGCAGTATTTT. The encoded protein is CASSQERGVLGTDTQYF.

The genes are TRBV12-3 or TRBV12-4 and TRBJ2-6; D is ambiguous. The CDR3 loop spans 15 amino acids. V was clipped by 2 bases and J by 0 bases, with 5 bases between them. Here the CDR3 reads CASSLQASGANVLTF. DNA of the CDR3: TGTGCCAGCAGTTTACAGGCCTCTGGGGCCAACGTCCTGACTTTC.

J is TRBJ2-7 and V is TRBV3-1, with D perhaps matching TRBD2 (7 bases). The CDR3 contains 15 residues. V was cut by 1 base and J by 2 bases, with 12 bases left in between. Germline-derived CDR1 and CDR2 are LGHDT and YNNKEL (reference sequence). The CDR3 sequence is CASSQGGGATYEQYF. In DNA, the CDR3 is TGTGCCAGCAGCCAAGGGGGGGGGGCGACCTACGAGCAGTACTTC.

This clonotype was detected a few times. The chain uses TRBV20-1 and TRBJ2-1; D might be TRBD2 (7 bases). From germline, CDR1 is DFQATT and CDR2 SNEGSKA (reference sequence). The CDR3 length is 15 residues. V shed 3 bases and J shed 4 bases, with 16 bases lying between them. The CDR3 spells CSASGRGRIYNEQFF. In nucleotides, the CDR3 is TGCAGTGCTAGTGGGCGGGGGCGAATTTACAATGAGCAGTTCTTC.